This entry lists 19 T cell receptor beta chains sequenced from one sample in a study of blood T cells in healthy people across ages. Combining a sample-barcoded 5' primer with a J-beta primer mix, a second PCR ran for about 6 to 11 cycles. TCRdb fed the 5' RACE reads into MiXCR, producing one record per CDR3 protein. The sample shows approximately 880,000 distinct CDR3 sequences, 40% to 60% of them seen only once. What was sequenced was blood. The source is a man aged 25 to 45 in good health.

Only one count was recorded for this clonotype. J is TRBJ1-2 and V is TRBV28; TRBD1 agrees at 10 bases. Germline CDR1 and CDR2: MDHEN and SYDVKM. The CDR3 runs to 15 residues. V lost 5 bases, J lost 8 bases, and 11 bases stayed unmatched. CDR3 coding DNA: TGTGCCAGCAGTCCACATGGGACAGGGGATAAAGGCTACACCTTC. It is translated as CASSPHGTGDKGYTF.

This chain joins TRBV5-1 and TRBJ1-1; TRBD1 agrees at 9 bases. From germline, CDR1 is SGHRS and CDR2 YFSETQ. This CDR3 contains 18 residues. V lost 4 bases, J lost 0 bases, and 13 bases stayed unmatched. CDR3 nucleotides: TGCGCCAGCAGCCTCAATCCCGGGACAGGGATCTTGAACACTGAAGCTTTCTTT. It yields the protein CASSLNPGTGILNTEAFF.

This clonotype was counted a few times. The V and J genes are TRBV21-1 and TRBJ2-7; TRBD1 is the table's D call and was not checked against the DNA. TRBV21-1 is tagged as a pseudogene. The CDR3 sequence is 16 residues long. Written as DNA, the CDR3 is TGTGCCAGCAGCCCGCATAAGGGGCGGGAATCGAGGGAGCAGTACTTC. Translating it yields CASSPHKGRESREQYF.

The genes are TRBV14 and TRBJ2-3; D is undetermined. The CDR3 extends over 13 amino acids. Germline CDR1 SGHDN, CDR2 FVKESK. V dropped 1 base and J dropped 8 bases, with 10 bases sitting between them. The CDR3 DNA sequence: TGTGCCAGCAGCCAAGGAGACGCTTCTACGCAGTATTTT. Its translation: CASSQGDASTQYF. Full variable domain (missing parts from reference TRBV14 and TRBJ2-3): EAGVTQFPSHSVIEKGQTVTLRCDPISGHDNLYWYRRVMGKEIKFLLHFVKESKQDESGMPNNRFLAERTGGTYSTLKVQPAELEDSGVYFCASSQGDASTQYFGPGTRLTVL.

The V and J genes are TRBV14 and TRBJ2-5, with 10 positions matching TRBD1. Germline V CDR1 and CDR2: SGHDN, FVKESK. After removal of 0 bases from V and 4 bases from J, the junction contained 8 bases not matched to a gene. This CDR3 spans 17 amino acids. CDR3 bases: TGTGCCAGCAGCCAAGAGACGTGGGACAGGGGAAGAGAGACCCAGTACTTC. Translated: CASSQETWDRGRETQYF. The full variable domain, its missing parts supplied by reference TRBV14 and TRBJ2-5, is EAGVTQFPSHSVIEKGQTVTLRCDPISGHDNLYWYRRVMGKEIKFLLHFVKESKQDESGMPNNRFLAERTGGTYSTLKVQPAELEDSGVYFCASSQETWDRGRETQYFGPGTRLLVL.

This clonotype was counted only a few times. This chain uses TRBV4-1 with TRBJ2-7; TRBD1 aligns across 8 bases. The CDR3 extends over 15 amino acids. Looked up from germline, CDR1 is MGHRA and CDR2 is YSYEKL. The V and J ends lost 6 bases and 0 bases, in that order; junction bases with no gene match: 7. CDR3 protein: CASSPLGQASYEQYF. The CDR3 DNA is TGCGCCAGCAGTCCCCTGGGACAGGCCTCCTACGAGCAGTACTTC.

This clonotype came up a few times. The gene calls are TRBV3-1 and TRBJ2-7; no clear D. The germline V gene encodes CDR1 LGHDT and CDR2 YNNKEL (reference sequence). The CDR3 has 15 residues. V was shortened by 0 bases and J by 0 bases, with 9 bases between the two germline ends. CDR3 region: CASSQDPRVSYEQYF. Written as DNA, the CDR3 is TGTGCCAGCAGCCAAGATCCTCGGGTCTCCTACGAGCAGTACTTC.

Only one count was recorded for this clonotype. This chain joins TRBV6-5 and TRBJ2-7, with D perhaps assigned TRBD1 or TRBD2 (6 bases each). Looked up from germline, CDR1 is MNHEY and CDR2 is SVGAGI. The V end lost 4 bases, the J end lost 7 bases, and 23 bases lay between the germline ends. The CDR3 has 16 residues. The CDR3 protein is CASSSLGGVPSGEQYF. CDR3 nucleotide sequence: TGTGCCAGCAGTTCCCTCGGGGGCGTCCCGTCGGGAGAGCAGTACTTC.

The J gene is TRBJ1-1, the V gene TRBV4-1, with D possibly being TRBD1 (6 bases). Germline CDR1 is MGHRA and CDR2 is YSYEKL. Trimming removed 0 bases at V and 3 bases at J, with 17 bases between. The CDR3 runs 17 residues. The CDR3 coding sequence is TGCGCCAGCAGCCAAGATTGGGGCAGGGCAGGGGACACTGAAGCTTTCTTT. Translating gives CASSQDWGRAGDTEAFF.

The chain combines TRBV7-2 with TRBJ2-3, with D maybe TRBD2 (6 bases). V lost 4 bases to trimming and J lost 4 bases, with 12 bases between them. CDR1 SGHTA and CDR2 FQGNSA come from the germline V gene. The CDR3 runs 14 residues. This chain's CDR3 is CASSWRGRSDTQYF. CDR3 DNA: TGTGCCAGCAGCTGGCGGGGCAGGTCAGATACGCAGTATTTT. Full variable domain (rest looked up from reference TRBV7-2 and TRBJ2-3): GAGVSQSPSNKVTEKGKDVELRCDPISGHTALYWYRQSLGQGLEFLIYFQGNSAPDKSGLPSDRFSAERTGGSVSTLTIQRTQQEDSAVYLCASSWRGRSDTQYFGPGTRLTVL.

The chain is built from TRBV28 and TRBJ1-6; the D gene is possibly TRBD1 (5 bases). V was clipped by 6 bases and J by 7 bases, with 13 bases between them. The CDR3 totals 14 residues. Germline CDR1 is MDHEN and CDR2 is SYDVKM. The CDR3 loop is CASSLGRMNSPLHF. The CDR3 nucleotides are TGTGCCAGCAGCCTGGGACGCATGAATTCACCCCTCCACTTT.

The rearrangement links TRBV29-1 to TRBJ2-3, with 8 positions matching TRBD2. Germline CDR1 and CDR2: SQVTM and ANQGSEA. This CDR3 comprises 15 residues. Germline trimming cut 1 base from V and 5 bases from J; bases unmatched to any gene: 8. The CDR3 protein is CSVEVASGGQDTQYF. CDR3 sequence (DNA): TGCAGCGTTGAAGTTGCCAGCGGGGGTCAAGATACGCAGTATTTT.

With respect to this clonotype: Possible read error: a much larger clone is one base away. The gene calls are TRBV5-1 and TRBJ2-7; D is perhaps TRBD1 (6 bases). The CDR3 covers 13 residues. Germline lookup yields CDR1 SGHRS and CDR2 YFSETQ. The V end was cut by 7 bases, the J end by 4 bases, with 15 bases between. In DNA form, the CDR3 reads TGCGCCAGCGGCAACCTACAGGGTTACGAGCAGTACTTC. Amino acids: CASGNLQGYEQYF.

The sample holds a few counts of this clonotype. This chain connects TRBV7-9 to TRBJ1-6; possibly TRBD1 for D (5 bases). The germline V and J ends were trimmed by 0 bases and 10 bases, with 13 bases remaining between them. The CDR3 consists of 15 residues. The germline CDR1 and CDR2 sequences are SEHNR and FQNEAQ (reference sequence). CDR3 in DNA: TGTGCCAGCAGCTTAGCTATAGACGGGGCCTCACCCCTCCACTTT. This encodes CASSLAIDGASPLHF.

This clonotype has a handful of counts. Written as DNA, the CDR3 is TGTGCCAGCAGCCCTCGAGGGGGGACCGGTGAGCAGTTCTTC. Translated, it gives CASSPRGGTGEQFF. V gene TRBV7-2 combines with J gene TRBJ2-1; the D gene could be TRBD1 or TRBD2 (6 bases each). Per germline, CDR1 SGHTA and CDR2 FQGNSA. Trimming took 5 bases from V and 9 from J, leaving 17 bases between them. The CDR3 runs to 14 residues. Drawing the rest from reference TRBV7-2 and TRBJ2-1, the complete variable domain is GAGVSQSPSNKVTEKGKDVELRCDPISGHTALYWYRQSLGQGLEFLIYFQGNSAPDKSGLPSDRFSAERTGGSVSTLTIQRTQQEDSAVYLCASSPRGGTGEQFFGPGTRLTVL.

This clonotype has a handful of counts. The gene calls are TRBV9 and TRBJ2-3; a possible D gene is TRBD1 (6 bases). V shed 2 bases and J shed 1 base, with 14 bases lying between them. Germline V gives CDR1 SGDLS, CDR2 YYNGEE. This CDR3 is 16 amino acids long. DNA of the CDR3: TGTGCCAGCAGCGTCGGCAGGGGCGTCGGCACAGATACGCAGTATTTT. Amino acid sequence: CASSVGRGVGTDTQYF.

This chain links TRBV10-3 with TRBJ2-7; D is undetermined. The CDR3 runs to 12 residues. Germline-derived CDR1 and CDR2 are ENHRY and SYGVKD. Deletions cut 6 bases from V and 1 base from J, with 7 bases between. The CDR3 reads CAISPTSYEQYF. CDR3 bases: TGTGCCATCAGCCCTACATCCTACGAGCAGTACTTC.

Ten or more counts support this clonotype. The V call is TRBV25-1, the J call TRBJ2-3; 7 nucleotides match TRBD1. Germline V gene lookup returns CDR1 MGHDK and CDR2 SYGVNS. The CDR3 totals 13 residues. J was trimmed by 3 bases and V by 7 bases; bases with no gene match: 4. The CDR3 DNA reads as TGTGCCAGCACCAGGGGGTCAACAGATACGCAGTATTTT. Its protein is CASTRGSTDTQYF.

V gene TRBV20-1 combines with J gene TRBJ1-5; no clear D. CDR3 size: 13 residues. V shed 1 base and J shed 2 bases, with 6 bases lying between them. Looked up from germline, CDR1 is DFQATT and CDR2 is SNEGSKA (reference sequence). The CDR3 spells CSARGPGNQPQHF. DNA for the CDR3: TGCAGTGCTAGAGGCCCAGGCAATCAGCCCCAGCATTTT.